The rows below give T cell receptor beta chains drawn from one sample of a study of technical replicates of blood from a handful of donors. Assay used: immunoSEQ multiplex PCR; TCRdb lists only in-frame clones, some missing. Here the sample spans about 44,000 clones, 90% to 97% being singletons. Source material: T cells isolated from PBMCs. These receptors came from a human donor in good health. CDR3s include the opening cysteine and the closing phenylalanine or tryptophan. The D gene is left open where the match is weak. Some rows mark clone size as missing; the rest say once, few, many or name a class of expanded clone.

clone size,D gene,V gene,J gene,CDR3 length,CDR3 DNA,CDR3 protein
NA,NA,TRBV27,TRBJ1-1,13,TGTGCCAGCAGTCTTTTGGGGGGCACTGAAGCTTTCTTT,CASSLLGGTEAFF
NA,NA,TRBV6-5,TRBJ2-7,13,TGTGCCAGCGCTAAGAGGGTTTCCTACGAGCAGTACTTC,CASAKRVSYEQYF
NA,NA,TRBV11-3,TRBJ1-2,13,TGTGCCAGCAGCTCAACAGCACACTATGGCTACACCTTC,CASSSTAHYGYTF
NA,TRBD1,TRBV27,TRBJ1-1,15,TGTGCCAGCAGTCTCGACAGGGGGCCGGGCACTGAAGCTTTCTTT,CASSLDRGPGTEAFF
NA,NA,TRBV28,TRBJ1-2,15,TGTGCCAGCAGTTCGCGGGACGATGGTTGGCATGGCTACACCTTC,CASSSRDDGWHGYTF
NA,NA,TRBV29-1,TRBJ2-5,10,TGCAGCGTGTCATTAGAGACCCAGTACTTC,CSVSLETQYF
NA,NA,TRBV6-5,TRBJ2-2,14,TGTGCCAGCAGTCTGGGGAGAAACACCGGGGAGCTGTTTTTT,CASSLGRNTGELFF
NA,TRBD1,TRBV7-9,TRBJ1-1,11,TGTGCCACCAACCGGGACAGTCGAGCTTTCTTT,CATNRDSRAFF
NA,TRBD2,TRBV29-1,TRBJ2-7,15,TGCAGCGTTGAACCCAGACTAGCGGGAGCGGGGGAGCAGTACTTC,CSVEPRLAGAGEQYF
NA,TRBD1,TRBV27,TRBJ1-2,13,TGTGCCAGCAGTTTAGCAGGGGGCGATGGCTACACCTTC,CASSLAGGDGYTF
NA,TRBD1,TRBV27,TRBJ2-2,13,TGTGCCAGCAGTTTTCAGGGGGCCGGGGAGCTGTTTTTT,CASSFQGAGELFF
NA,NA,TRBV5-6,TRBJ1-1,14,TGTGCCAGCAGCCGACTTCAGGGGTACACTGAAGCTTTCTTT,CASSRLQGYTEAFF
NA,NA,TRBV6-5,TRBJ2-2,14,TGTGCCAGCAGTTCGGGCGGGTTGGTCGGGGAGCTGTTTTTT,CASSSGGLVGELFF
NA,NA,TRBV10-3,TRBJ1-2,14,TGTGCCATCAGTGATTTGCAGGCTGACTATGGCTACACCTTC,CAISDLQADYGYTF
NA,TRBD2,TRBV6-1,TRBJ2-1,15,TGTGCCAGCAGATTACTAGCGGGAGAACGCAATGAGCAGTTCTTC,CASRLLAGERNEQFF
NA,TRBD1,TRBV28,TRBJ1-1,15,TGTGCCAGCAGTTCGGGGGACAGGGGCAACACTGAAGCTTTCTTT,CASSSGDRGNTEAFF
once,TRBD1,TRBV27,TRBJ2-7,15,TGTGCCAGCAGTCCCGGACAGGGTTACTCCTACGAGCAGTACTTC,CASSPGQGYSYEQYF
NA,TRBD1,TRBV11-3,TRBJ2-2,16,TGTGCCAGCAGCTTAAGAGGGGGCGATACCACCGGGGAGCTGTTTTTT,CASSLRGGDTTGELFF
NA,NA,TRBV5-1,TRBJ2-3,15,TGCGCCAGCAGCTTGGAACAGTCTAGCACAGATACGCAGTATTTT,CASSLEQSSTDTQYF
few,NA,TRBV11-3,TRBJ2-1,12,TGTGCCAGCAGCTTTCCGGGGTATGAGCAGTTCTTC,CASSFPGYEQFF
once,TRBD1,TRBV6-1,TRBJ1-5,15,TGTGCCAGCAGCTACAGGGGGCGCGAGGGTCAGCCCCAGCATTTT,CASSYRGREGQPQHF
NA,TRBD1,TRBV5-1,TRBJ2-5,15,TGCGCCAGCAGCTTGGGCAGGGGGCCTCAAGAGACCCAGTACTTC,CASSLGRGPQETQYF
once,NA,TRBV4-3,TRBJ1-1,15,TGCGCCAGCAGCCAAGTTTGGGACTGGGACACTGAAGCTTTCTTT,CASSQVWDWDTEAFF
NA,NA,TRBV9,TRBJ2-3,14,TGTGCCAGCAGCGTTGGGGCGGACACAGATACGCAGTATTTT,CASSVGADTDTQYF
once,NA,TRBV5-1,TRBJ2-7,14,TGCGCCAGCAGCTTGGCCGGGATTGATTCCGAGCAGTACTTC,CASSLAGIDSEQYF
NA,TRBD1,TRBV10-3,TRBJ1-6,15,TGTGCCATCAGTGAAAAGGGACAGGGGGGTTCACCCCTCCACTTT,CAISEKGQGGSPLHF